This T cell receptor beta chain was captured by sequencing in a study of blood T cell repertoires in COVID-19. Study overall: T cells, B-cell-depleted T cells, or PBMCs provided the cDNA or gDNA that served as material.

CDR1 and CDR2 from the germline V gene are KGHSH and LQKENI. The CDR3 sequence is 14 residues long. The germline V and J ends were trimmed by 3 bases and 0 bases, with 5 bases remaining between them. Sequencing used immunoSEQ multiplex PCR; TCRdb keeps in-frame clones, though not all of them. Of hundreds of thousands of clones listed, approximately 88% are singletons. The chain combines TRBV18 with TRBJ2-2; D uncertain. The receptor was isolated from a middle-aged woman with acute COVID-19. Input material: PBMCs or T cells enriched from blood (not recorded which). CDR3 nucleotides: TGTGCCAGCTCACCGGGCGCGAACACCGGGGAGCTGTTTTTT. Its protein product is CASSPGANTGELFF.